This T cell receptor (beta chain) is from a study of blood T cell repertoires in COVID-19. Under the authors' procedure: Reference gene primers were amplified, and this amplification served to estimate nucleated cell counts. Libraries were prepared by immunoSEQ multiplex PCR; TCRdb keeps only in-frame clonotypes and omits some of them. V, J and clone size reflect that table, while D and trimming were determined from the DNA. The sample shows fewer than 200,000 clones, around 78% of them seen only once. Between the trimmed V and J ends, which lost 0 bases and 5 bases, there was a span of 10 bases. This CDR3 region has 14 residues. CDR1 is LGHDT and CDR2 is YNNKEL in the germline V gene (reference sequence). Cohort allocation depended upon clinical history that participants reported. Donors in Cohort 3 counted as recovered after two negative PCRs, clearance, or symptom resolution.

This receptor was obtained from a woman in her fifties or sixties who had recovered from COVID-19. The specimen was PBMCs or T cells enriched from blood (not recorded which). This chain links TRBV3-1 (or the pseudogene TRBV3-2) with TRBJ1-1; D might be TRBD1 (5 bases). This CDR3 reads CASSQDRRATEAFF. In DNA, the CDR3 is TGTGCCAGCAGCCAAGATCGCAGGGCGACTGAAGCTTTCTTT.